This passage covers 14 T cell receptor beta chains from one sample sequenced in a study of CD8+CD57+ T cells in acquired aplastic anemia. The TCR beta profiling, which covered VDJ combination and CDR3 sequence, was carried out using genomic DNA as the template. TCRdb independently ran MiXCR on the reads; one entry per CDR3 protein. This table holds about 200,000 distinct CDR3 sequences, 55% to 65% found once. Sequenced patients had shown CD8+CD57+ cell expansion by flow cytometry. Sample: sorted CD4+, CD8+, or CD8+CD57+ T cells (not recorded which) from PBMCs. Receptor source: a human donor with aplastic anemia.

The chain joins TRBV2 to TRBJ2-5; D is perhaps TRBD1 (5 bases). Germline values: CDR1 SNHLY, CDR2 FYNNEI. The CDR3 loop spans 15 amino acids. Trimming left V 4 bases short and J 5 bases short, with 17 bases between. DNA of the CDR3: TGTGCCAGCAGTGGCCGCCAGGGATCAGGGGAGACCCAGTACTTC. Amino acids: CASSGRQGSGETQYF. Full variable domain (rest looked up from reference TRBV2 and TRBJ2-5): EPEVTQTPSHQVTQMGQEVILRCVPISNHLYFYWYRQILGQKVEFLVSFYNNEISEKSEIFDDQFSVERPDGSNFTLKIRSTKLEDSAMYFCASSGRQGSGETQYFGPGTRLLVL.

This clonotype was counted a few times. The chain joins TRBV15 to TRBJ2-7, with a possible D match to TRBD2 (5 bases). Germline lookup yields CDR1 LNHNV and CDR2 YYDKDF (reference sequence). CDR3 length equals 15 residues. V dropped 0 bases and J dropped 6 bases, with 15 bases sitting between them. The chain's CDR3 is CATSREATVGGEQYF. CDR3 DNA sequence: TGTGCCACCAGCAGAGAAGCCACGGTAGGAGGCGAGCAGTACTTC.

This clonotype was counted between two and nine times. The chain carries TRBV15 and TRBJ2-3, with D uncertain. Trimming stripped 5 bases from V and 0 bases from J, with 3 bases between. Germline CDR1 reads LNHNV; CDR2 reads YYDKDF (reference sequence). The CDR3 runs 12 residues. CDR3 protein: CATSPSTDTQYF. The CDR3 DNA reads TGTGCCACCAGCCCGAGCACAGATACGCAGTATTTT.

This rearrangement joins TRBV10-2 to TRBJ2-2, with D possibly TRBD1 on 5 matching bases. V was clipped by 5 bases and J by 4 bases, with 8 bases between them. CDR1 WSHSY and CDR2 SAAADI come from the germline V gene. The CDR3 covers 13 residues. CDR3 residues: CASSWGATGELFF. The CDR3 DNA reads TGCGCCAGCAGTTGGGGCGCCACCGGGGAGCTGTTTTTT.

There are many counts of this clonotype. The chain joins TRBV6-1 to TRBJ1-6; the match to TRBD1 covers 9 bases. Looked up from germline, CDR1 is MNHNS and CDR2 is SASEGT. Trimming cost V 6 bases and J 8 bases; bases outside gene matches: 8. The CDR3 runs to 15 residues. The CDR3 protein is CASRAMGQGHSPLHF. The DNA for the CDR3 is TGTGCCAGCAGGGCGATGGGACAGGGTCATTCACCCCTCCACTTT.

This rearrangement joins TRBV19 to TRBJ1-1; D perhaps matches TRBD1 (6 bases). The CDR3 loop spans 14 amino acids. In germline, CDR1 is LNHDA, CDR2 SQIVND (reference sequence). Trimming pared 5 bases from V and 2 bases from J, leaving 12 bases between. The CDR3 bases are TGTGCCAGTAGTCTCGGACAGATTAACACTGAAGCTTTCTTT. Its protein is CASSLGQINTEAFF.

The rearrangement uses TRBV20-1 and TRBJ2-1, with D possibly being TRBD2 (6 bases). The tail of the sequence fits TRBJ2-7 better, so the J call may be wrong. Per germline, CDR1 DFQATT and CDR2 SNEGSKA (reference sequence). The CDR3 has 14 amino acids. CDR3: CSAMPGALGGEQYF. CDR3 DNA: TGCAGTGCTATGCCCGGGGCCCTCGGGGGAGAGCAGTACTTC.

This chain uses TRBV11-1 with TRBJ2-7; D perhaps matches TRBD2 (5 bases). Germline values: CDR1 SGHAT, CDR2 FQDESV (reference sequence). Between the trimmed V and J ends, which lost 3 bases and 6 bases, there was a span of 12 bases. This CDR3 has 13 residues. The CDR3: CASSFAGSFEQYF. CDR3 DNA sequence: TGTGCCAGCAGCTTTGCGGGTTCTTTCGAGCAGTACTTC.

The chain combines TRBV25-1 with TRBJ2-3; 9 positions match TRBD1. The CDR3 extends over 17 amino acids. V lost 1 base, J lost 1 base, and 6 bases stayed unmatched. Germline V CDR1 and CDR2: MGHDK, SYGVNS. The CDR3 loop is CASSEWTGVFGTDTQYF. As DNA, the CDR3 is TGTGCCAGCAGTGAATGGACAGGGGTTTTTGGCACAGATACGCAGTATTTT.

The chain employs TRBV7-8 and TRBJ1-5; 7 nucleotides agree with TRBD1. V gave up 2 bases and J gave up 5 bases; unmatched junction bases: 3. CDR3 length: 14 residues. Germline CDR1 and CDR2: SGHVS and FQNEAQ. The CDR3 nucleotides are TGTGCCAGCAGCTTATTAGGACAGGATCAGCCCCAGCATTTT. This encodes CASSLLGQDQPQHF. The full variable domain, its missing parts supplied by reference TRBV7-8 and TRBJ1-5, is GAGVSQSPRYKVAKRGQDVALRCDPISGHVSLFWYQQALGQGPEFLTYFQNEAQLDKSGLPSDRFFAERPEGSVSTLKIQRTQQEDSAVYLCASSLLGQDQPQHFGDGTRLSIL.

The chain is built from TRBV7-2 and TRBJ2-7; D is perhaps TRBD2 (6 bases). The V end lost 1 base, the J end lost 2 bases, and 12 bases lay between the germline ends. CDR3 length: 15 amino acids. Per germline, CDR1 SGHTA and CDR2 FQGNSA. In DNA, the CDR3 is TGTGCCAGCAGCTTAGTACGGGGGTCGGCCTACGAGCAGTACTTC. It specifies CASSLVRGSAYEQYF.

The chain joins TRBV29-1 to TRBJ2-7, with TRBD1 identical over 7 bases. CDR1 and CDR2 (germline): SQVTM, ANQGSEA. Trimming at V came to 7 bases and at J to 2 bases, leaving 2 bases not matched to a gene. The CDR3 length is 11 residues. CDR3 coding DNA: TGCAGCGGCCAGGGGGCCTACGAGCAGTACTTC. This sequence encodes CSGQGAYEQYF.

The genes are TRBV19 and TRBJ2-7, with 7 nucleotides matching TRBD1. Germline V lookup: CDR1 LNHDA, CDR2 SQIVND (reference sequence). The CDR3 sequence is 14 residues long. The J segment lost 2 bases and the V segment lost 4 bases, leaving 5 bases of the junction unmatched. This CDR3 is CASSSWDSPYEQYF. As DNA, the CDR3 is TGTGCCAGTAGTAGCTGGGACAGCCCCTACGAGCAGTACTTC. The full variable domain, with the rest looked up from reference TRBV19 and TRBJ2-7, is DGGITQSPKYLFRKEGQNVTLSCEQNLNHDAMYWYRQDPGQGLRLIYYSQIVNDFQKGDIAEGYSVSREKKESFPLTVTSAQKNPTAFYLCASSSWDSPYEQYFGPGTRLTVT.

The chain has TRBV20-1 and TRBJ2-2; 11 bases map to TRBD1. The CDR3 consists of 14 residues. V was pared by 3 bases and J by 9 bases, with 6 bases of the junction left unmatched. Germline loops: CDR1 DFQATT, CDR2 SNEGSKA (reference sequence). The CDR3 nucleotides are TGCAGTGCTAGGGGACAGGGGGTAAAGAGGGAGCTGTTTTTT. It translates to CSARGQGVKRELFF.